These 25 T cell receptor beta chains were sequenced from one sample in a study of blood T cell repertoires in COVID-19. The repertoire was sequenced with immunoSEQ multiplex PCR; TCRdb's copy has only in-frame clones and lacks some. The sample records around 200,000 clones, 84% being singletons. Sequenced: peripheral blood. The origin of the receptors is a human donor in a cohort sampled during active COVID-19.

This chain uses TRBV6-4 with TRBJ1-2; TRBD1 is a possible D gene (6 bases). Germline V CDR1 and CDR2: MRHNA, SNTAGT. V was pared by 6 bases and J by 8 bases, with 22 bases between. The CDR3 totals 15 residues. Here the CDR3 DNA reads TGTGCCAGCAGCGAAACCGGGCAGGGGCTGCGAGGCTACACCTTC. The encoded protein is CASSETGQGLRGYTF.

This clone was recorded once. The CDR3 here is CASSVGGNSNQPQHF. In DNA form, the CDR3 reads TGTGCCAGCAGCGTCGGCGGCAATAGCAATCAGCCCCAGCATTTT. The chain recombines TRBV9 with TRBJ1-5; D is unclear. The germline V gene encodes CDR1 SGDLS and CDR2 YYNGEE. The length of the CDR3 is 15 residues. V was pared by 2 bases and J by 0 bases, with 9 bases between.

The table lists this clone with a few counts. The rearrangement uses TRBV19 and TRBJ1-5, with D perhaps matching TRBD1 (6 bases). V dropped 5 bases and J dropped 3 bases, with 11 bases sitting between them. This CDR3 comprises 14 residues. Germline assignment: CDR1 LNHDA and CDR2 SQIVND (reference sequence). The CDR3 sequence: CASSVDSYNQPQHF. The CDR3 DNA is TGTGCCAGTAGTGTGGACAGCTACAATCAGCCCCAGCATTTT.

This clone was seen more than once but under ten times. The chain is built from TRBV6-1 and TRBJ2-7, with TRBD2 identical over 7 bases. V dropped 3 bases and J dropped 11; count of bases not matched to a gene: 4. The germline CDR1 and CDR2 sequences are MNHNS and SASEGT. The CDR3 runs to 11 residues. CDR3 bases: TGTGCCAGCAGTGAGGGACTAACTAAGTACTTC. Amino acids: CASSEGLTKYF.

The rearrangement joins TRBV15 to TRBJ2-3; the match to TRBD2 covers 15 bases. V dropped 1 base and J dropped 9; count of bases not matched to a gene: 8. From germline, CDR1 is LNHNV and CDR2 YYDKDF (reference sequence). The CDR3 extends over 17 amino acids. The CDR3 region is CATSRVRTSGGANTQYF. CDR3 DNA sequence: TGTGCCACCAGCAGAGTGAGGACTAGCGGGGGGGCAAACACGCAGTATTTT.

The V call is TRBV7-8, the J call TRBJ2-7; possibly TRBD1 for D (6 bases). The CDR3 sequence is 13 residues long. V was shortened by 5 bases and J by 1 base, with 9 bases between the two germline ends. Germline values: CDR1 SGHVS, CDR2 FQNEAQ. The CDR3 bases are TGTGCCAGCAGCGTCGGACAGTCCTACGAGCAGTACTTC. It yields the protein CASSVGQSYEQYF.

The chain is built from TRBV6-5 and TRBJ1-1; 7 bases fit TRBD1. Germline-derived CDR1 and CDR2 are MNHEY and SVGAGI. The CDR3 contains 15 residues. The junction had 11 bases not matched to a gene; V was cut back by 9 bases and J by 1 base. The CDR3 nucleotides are TGTGCCAGTATAAGGGACAGAGCTGGGAACACTGAAGCTTTCTTT. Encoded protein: CASIRDRAGNTEAFF.

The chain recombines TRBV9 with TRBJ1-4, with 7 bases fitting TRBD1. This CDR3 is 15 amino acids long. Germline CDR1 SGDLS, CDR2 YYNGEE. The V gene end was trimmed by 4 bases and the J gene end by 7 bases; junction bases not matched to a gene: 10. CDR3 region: CASSSDPGGLEKLFF. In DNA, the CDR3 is TGTGCCAGCAGCTCGGATCCAGGGGGTCTTGAAAAACTGTTTTTT. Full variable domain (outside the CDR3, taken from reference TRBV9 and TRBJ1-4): DSGVTQTPKHLITATGQRVTLRCSPRSGDLSVYWYQQSLDQGLQFLIQYYNGEERAKGNILERFSAQQFPDLHSELNLSSLELGDSALYFCASSSDPGGLEKLFFGSGTQLSVL.

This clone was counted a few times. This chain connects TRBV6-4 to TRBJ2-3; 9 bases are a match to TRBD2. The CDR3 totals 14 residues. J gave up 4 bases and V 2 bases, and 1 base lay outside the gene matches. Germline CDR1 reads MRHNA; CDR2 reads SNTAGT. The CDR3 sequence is CASSDGGGADTQYF. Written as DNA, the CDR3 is TGTGCCAGCAGTGACGGCGGGGGGGCAGATACGCAGTATTTT.

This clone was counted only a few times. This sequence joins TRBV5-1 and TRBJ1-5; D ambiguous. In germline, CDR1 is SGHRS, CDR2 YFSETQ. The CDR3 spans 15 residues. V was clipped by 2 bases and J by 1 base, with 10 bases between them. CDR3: CASSFRGGSNQPQHF. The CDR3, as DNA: TGCGCCAGCAGCTTTCGGGGAGGAAGCAATCAGCCCCAGCATTTT.

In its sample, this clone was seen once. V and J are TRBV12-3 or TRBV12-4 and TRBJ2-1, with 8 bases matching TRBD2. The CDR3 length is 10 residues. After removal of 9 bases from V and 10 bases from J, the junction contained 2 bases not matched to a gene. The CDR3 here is CASSGGEQFF. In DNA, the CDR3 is TGTGCCAGTTCGGGGGGGGAGCAGTTCTTC.

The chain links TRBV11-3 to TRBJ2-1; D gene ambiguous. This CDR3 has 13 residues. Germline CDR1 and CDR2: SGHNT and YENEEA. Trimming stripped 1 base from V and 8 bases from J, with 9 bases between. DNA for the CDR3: TGTGCCAGCAGCTTAGGACCCGACTATGAGCAGTTCTTC. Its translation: CASSLGPDYEQFF. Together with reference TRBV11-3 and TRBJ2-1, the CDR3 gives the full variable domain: EAGVVQSPRYKIIEKKQPVAFWCNPISGHNTLYWYLQNLGQGPELLIRYENEEAVDDSQLPKDRFSAERLKGVDSTLKIQPAELGDSAVYLCASSLGPDYEQFFGPGTRLTVL.

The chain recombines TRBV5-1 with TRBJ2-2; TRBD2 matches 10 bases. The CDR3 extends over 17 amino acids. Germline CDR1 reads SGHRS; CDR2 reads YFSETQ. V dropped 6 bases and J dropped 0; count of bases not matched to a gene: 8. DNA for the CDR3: TGCGCCAGCAAGGGGACTAGCGCTATCGCGAACACCGGGGAGCTGTTTTTT. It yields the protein CASKGTSAIANTGELFF.

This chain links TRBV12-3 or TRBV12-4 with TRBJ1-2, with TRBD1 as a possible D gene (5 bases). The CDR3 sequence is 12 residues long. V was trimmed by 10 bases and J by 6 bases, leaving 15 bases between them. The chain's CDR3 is CAIPSPGNGYTF. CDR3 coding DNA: TGTGCCATTCCCAGTCCAGGGAATGGCTACACCTTC.

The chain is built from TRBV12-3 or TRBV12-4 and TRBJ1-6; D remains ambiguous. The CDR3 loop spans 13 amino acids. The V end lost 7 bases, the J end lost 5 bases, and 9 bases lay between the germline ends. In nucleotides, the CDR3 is TGTGCCAGCAAGAGGGATAATAATTCACCCCTCCACTTT. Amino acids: CASKRDNNSPLHF.

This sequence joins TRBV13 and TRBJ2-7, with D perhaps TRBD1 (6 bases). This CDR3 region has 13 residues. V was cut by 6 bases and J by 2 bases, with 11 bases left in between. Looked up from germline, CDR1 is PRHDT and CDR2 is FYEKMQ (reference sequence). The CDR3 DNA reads TGTGCCAGCAGTACAGGGTACCCCTACGAGCAGTACTTC. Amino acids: CASSTGYPYEQYF.

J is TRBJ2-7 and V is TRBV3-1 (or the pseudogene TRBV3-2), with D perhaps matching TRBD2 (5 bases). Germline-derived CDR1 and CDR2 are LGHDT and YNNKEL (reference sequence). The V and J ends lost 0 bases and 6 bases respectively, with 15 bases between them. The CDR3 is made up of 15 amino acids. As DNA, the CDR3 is TGTGCCAGCAGCCAAGATGGAGGAGTTGGGCGCGAGCAGTACTTC. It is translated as CASSQDGGVGREQYF.

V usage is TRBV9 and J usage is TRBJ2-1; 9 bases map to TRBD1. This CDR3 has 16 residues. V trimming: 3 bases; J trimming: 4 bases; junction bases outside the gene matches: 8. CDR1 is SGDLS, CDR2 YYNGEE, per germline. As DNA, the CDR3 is TGTGCCAGCAGCGCCGCCGACAGGGGGTCTTACAATGAGCAGTTCTTC. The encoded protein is CASSAADRGSYNEQFF. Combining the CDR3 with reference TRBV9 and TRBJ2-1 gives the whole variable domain DSGVTQTPKHLITATGQRVTLRCSPRSGDLSVYWYQQSLDQGLQFLIQYYNGEERAKGNILERFSAQQFPDLHSELNLSSLELGDSALYFCASSAADRGSYNEQFFGPGTRLTVL.

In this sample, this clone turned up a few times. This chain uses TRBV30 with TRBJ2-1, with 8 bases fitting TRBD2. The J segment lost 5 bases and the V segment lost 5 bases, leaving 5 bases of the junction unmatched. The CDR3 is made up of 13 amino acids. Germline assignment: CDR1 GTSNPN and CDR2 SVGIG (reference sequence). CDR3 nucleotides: TGTGCCTGGGCGGGGGGCCGTGACAATGAGCAGTTCTTC. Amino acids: CAWAGGRDNEQFF.

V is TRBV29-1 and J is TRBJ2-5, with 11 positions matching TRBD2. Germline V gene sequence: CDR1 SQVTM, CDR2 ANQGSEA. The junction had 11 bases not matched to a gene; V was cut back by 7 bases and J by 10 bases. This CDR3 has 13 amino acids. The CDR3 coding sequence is TGCAGCGCAACTAGCGGGGGCCCCCAGGGCCAGTACTTC. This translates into CSATSGGPQGQYF.

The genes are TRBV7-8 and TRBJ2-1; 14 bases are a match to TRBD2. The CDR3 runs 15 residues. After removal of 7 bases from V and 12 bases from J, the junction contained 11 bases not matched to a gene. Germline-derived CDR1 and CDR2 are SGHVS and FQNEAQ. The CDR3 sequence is CASTERLAGGWRQFF. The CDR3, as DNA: TGTGCCAGCACCGAGCGACTAGCGGGGGGGTGGAGGCAGTTCTTC.

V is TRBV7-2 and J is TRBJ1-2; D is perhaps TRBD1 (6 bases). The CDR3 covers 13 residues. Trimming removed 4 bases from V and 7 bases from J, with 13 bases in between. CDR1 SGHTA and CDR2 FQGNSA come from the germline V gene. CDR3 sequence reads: CASSSTGLSGYTF. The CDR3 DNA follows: TGTGCCAGCAGCTCCACAGGGTTAAGTGGCTACACCTTC.

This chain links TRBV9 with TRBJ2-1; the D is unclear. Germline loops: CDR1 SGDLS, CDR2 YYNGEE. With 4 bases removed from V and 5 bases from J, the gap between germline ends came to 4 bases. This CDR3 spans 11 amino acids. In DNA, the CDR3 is TGTGCCAGCAGCATTAACAATGAGCAGTTCTTC. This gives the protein CASSINNEQFF.

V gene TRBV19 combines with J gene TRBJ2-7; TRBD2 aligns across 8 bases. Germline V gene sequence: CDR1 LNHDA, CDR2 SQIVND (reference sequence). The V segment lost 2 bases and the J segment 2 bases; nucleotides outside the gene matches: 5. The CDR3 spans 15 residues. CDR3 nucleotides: TGTGCCAGTAGTATATTGGCGGGGGGCCCCTACGAGCAGTACTTC. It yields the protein CASSILAGGPYEQYF. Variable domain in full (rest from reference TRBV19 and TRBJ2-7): DGGITQSPKYLFRKEGQNVTLSCEQNLNHDAMYWYRQDPGQGLRLIYYSQIVNDFQKGDIAEGYSVSREKKESFPLTVTSAQKNPTAFYLCASSILAGGPYEQYFGPGTRLTVT.

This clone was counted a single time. In DNA, the CDR3 is TGTGCCAGCAGCGTAGGGGGGGAGAACACTGAAGCTTTCTTT. Its translation is CASSVGGENTEAFF. The chain couples TRBV9 to TRBJ1-1, with D possibly being TRBD1 (5 bases). V was shortened by 0 bases and J by 1 base, with 7 bases between the two germline ends. The CDR3 covers 14 residues. Germline V gene data show CDR1 as SGDLS and CDR2 as YYNGEE. The full variable domain, in which reference TRBV9 and TRBJ1-1 provide the parts outside the CDR3, is DSGVTQTPKHLITATGQRVTLRCSPRSGDLSVYWYQQSLDQGLQFLIQYYNGEERAKGNILERFSAQQFPDLHSELNLSSLELGDSALYFCASSVGGENTEAFFGQGTRLTVV.